This is a list of T cell receptor beta chains from one sample in a study of blood T cell repertoires in COVID-19. Here immunoSEQ multiplex PCR was the method, and the copy in TCRdb shows in-frame clones only, minus some. The sample shows about 63,000 clones, around three quarters of them seen only once. The sample consisted of peripheral blood. The origin of the receptors is a human donor in a cohort sampled during active COVID-19. Each CDR3 is given with its conserved first and last residue.

CDR3 length	V gene	CDR3 protein
14	TRBV28	CASSPRGQGSGYTF
16	TRBV5-1	CASSLRGSGTSNEQFF
13	TRBV14	CASRDGLNTEAFF
13	TRBV7-3	CASSSTGLETQYF
13	TRBV7-2	CASSSQRVDTQYF
18	TRBV19	CASSIGGGGRASTDTQYF
14	TRBV19	CASSKSGSQETQYF
13	TRBV9	CASSSGHTGELFF
14	TRBV24-1	CATSERTGGGEQYF
14	TRBV19	CASNLAGVPNEQFF
14	TRBV7-9	CASSLSTSTDTQYF
16	TRBV4-1	CASSLTGTASTDTQYF
12	TRBV7-9	CASSTGGNTIYF
15	TRBV5-1	CASSSRQGSADTQYF
15	TRBV6-2/TRBV6-3	CASSYRGRGEETQYF
14	TRBV4-2	CASSQGHRGDEQFF
15	TRBV7-2	CASSYEGRASDTQYF
16	TRBV5-1	CASSAGGPANTGELFF
15	TRBV7-7	CASSLDASPTDTQYF
14	TRBV6-5	CASRRGQSEGEQYF
14	TRBV15	CATSRQFSNTEAFF
16	TRBV30	CAWGQGVKRGTDTQYF
18	TRBV9	CASSAGTSGARRVNEQFF
15	TRBV7-2	CASSFSGRAPLEQYF
16	TRBV28	CASSFSRQISNQPQHF
14	TRBV5-6	CASRPGTASYEQYF
13	TRBV7-9	CASSRQGAWEQYF
19	TRBV7-9	CASSLTGTGLTSGANVLTF
13	TRBV11-3	CASHGTNNSPLHF
14	TRBV30	CAWSRRDSYNEQFF
15	TRBV27	CASSRSRGLGQPQHF
17	TRBV11-3	CASSLDLLSGHTGELFF
14	TRBV7-2	CASSVVGGTETQYF
15	TRBV4-3	CASSQRLAGTGEQYF
12	TRBV10-2	CASSEVSRGYTF
14	TRBV24-1	CATSDLHRRDGYTF
15	TRBV4-3	CASSQGQGFGAEQYF
12	TRBV6-5	CASARGYQPQHF
15	TRBV7-2	CASSQSDSSWNTQYF
16	TRBV6-1	CASSEGIGSRGETQYF
19	TRBV27	CASSLSGQGVSKNTGELFF
15	TRBV2	CASSRQGRNNQPQHF
14	TRBV2	CASSAWTVNYGYTF
14	TRBV4-2	CASSQDRGGYGYTF
17	TRBV19	CASSTRDRALGPDTQYF
15	TRBV7-9	CASSLVSGTTYEQYF
14	TRBV19	CASSMGHYTDTQYF
17	TRBV9	CASSVDPTVVSGNTIYF
16	TRBV11-2	CASSFLSGQDYYEQYF
15	TRBV9	CASSADSGSMDTQYF
15	TRBV7-2	CASSSKGEGKNIQYF
14	TRBV2	CASSEVSYTGELFF